The 6 T cell receptor beta chains below were found in one sample sequenced in a study of Graves' ophthalmopathy and Graves' hyperthyroidism (dated by TCRdb to the late 2010s). Instrument used: Illumina HiSeq 2000. TCR beta CDR3 regions were amplified from RNA transcripts for repertoire sequencing. The first round was an RT-PCR using HTBI primers with the Qiagen OneStep RT-PCR kit, and this first round was followed by a second-round multiplex PCR, then size selection and purification. Using fastp trimming at Q25 and MiXCR clonotype assembly, TCRdb reanalyzed the public sequencing data and kept in-frame beta chains. Duplicate CDR3 protein sequences are folded into a single record with the most common DNA and genes. This sample is represented by almost 750,000 distinct CDR3 sequences; 40% of them were singletons. The biggest ten clones account for about 40% of the sample. Sequencing was carried out using peripheral blood. The origin of the receptors is an adult man with Graves' ophthalmopathy.

This clonotype appeared once. One junction end disagrees with the germline gene, perhaps due to a read error. The chain carries TRBV10-3 and TRBJ2-6, with 7 bases identical to TRBD1. CDR3 length equals 18 residues. Germline V gives CDR1 ENHRY, CDR2 SYGVKD. CDR3 in DNA: TGTGCCAGCAGTGCTAGACCGGGACAGAGCTCTGGGGCCAACGTCCTGACTTTC. The encoded protein is CASSARPGQSSGANVLTF.

The gene calls are TRBV2 and TRBJ1-5, with D possibly TRBD1 on 6 matching bases. V lost 6 bases, J lost 7 bases, and 19 bases lay in between. Per the germline V gene, CDR1 is SNHLY and CDR2 is FYNNEI. This CDR3 contains 15 residues. The CDR3 DNA follows: TGTGCCAGCAGCCAAGCAGCGGGGGCTGGGCAGCCCCAGCATTTT. Amino acid sequence: CASSQAAGAGQPQHF.

This clonotype was observed once. The chain links TRBV2 to TRBJ1-2; TRBD1 matches at 8 bases. Unmatched junction bases numbered 3, after V lost 7 bases and J lost 8 bases. The CDR3 length is 11 residues. CDR1 and CDR2 from the germline V gene are SNHLY and FYNNEI. CDR3 region: CASKQGAGYTF. The CDR3 bases are TGTGCCAGCAAGCAGGGGGCGGGCTACACCTTC.

Many counts were recorded for this clonotype. The genes are TRBV15 and TRBJ2-5; possibly TRBD2 for D (5 bases). V gave up 0 bases and J gave up 5 bases, with 13 bases separating them. CDR3 size: 15 residues. From germline, CDR1 is LNHNV and CDR2 YYDKDF (reference sequence). The CDR3 DNA reads TGTGCCACCAGCAGAGACCTTTCGAGAGGGGAGACCCAGTACTTC. As protein: CATSRDLSRGETQYF.

This clonotype was recorded many times. The V and J genes are TRBV2 and TRBJ2-7; TRBD1 agrees at 10 bases. Germline values: CDR1 SNHLY, CDR2 FYNNEI. The CDR3 has 15 residues. V gave up 5 bases and J gave up 6 bases; unmatched junction bases: 10. Written as DNA, the CDR3 is TGTGCCAGCAGTAAGGGGGGGACAGGGGAAGGCGAGCAGTACTTC. Encoded protein: CASSKGGTGEGEQYF.

The chain recombines TRBV10-3 with TRBJ1-5, with 9 bases lining up with TRBD1. Germline V gene data show CDR1 as ENHRY and CDR2 as SYGVKD. This CDR3 is built from 16 residues. V shed 10 bases, J shed 4 bases, and the junction held 14 bases outside the gene matches. CDR3 nucleotide sequence: TGTGCCAGCAGACTGAATAGGGACAGGGTAAATCAGCCCCAGCATTTT. It specifies CASRLNRDRVNQPQHF.